Shown below are 11 T cell receptor beta chains from a single sample sequenced in a study of radiation and T cells in renal cell carcinoma. TCRdb keeps only in-frame clones here, not all; method: immunoSEQ multiplex PCR. The profile covers 55,000 to 65,000 clones, with 60% to 85% appearing a single time and under 7.5% taken by the ten largest. Noted time point: baseline pretreatment blood. This sample's treatment: 15 Gy SBRT to primary tumor, nephrectomy 4 weeks later. The source material was blood, sampled from a patient whose treatment included radiotherapy and nephrectomy. The receptors stem from a man aged 55 to 70 with renal cell carcinoma.

The chain couples TRBV6-5 to TRBJ1-6; TRBD1 might be the D (6 bases). This CDR3 has 13 residues. Germline values: CDR1 MNHEY, CDR2 SVGAGI. V dropped 6 bases and J dropped 9 bases, with 12 bases sitting between them. CDR3 in amino acids: CASSPEGGSPLHF. Written as DNA, the CDR3 is TGTGCCAGCAGCCCAGAGGGGGGTTCACCCCTCCACTTT.

The rearrangement joins TRBV30 to TRBJ1-3; 7 positions match TRBD1. This CDR3 has 14 residues. V shed 8 bases, J shed 3 bases, and the junction held 10 bases outside the gene matches. The germline V gene encodes CDR1 GTSNPN and CDR2 SVGIG (reference sequence). This CDR3 is CAREEGAGGNTIYF. In DNA, the CDR3 is TGTGCCCGGGAGGAGGGGGCAGGTGGAAACACCATATATTTT.

The CDR3 sequence: CASSSPNYEQYV. The CDR3, as DNA: TGTGCCAGCAGTTCTCCCAACTACGAGCAGTACGTC. The chain links TRBV6-1 to TRBJ2-7; D not certain. This CDR3 has 12 amino acids. The germline V gene encodes CDR1 MNHNS and CDR2 SASEGT. The ends were cut back, 5 bases at V and 3 bases at J, with 8 bases in the middle.

Points on this clone: The same CDR3 arises from other DNA sequences in this sample as well. The chain joins TRBV6-6 to TRBJ1-2; maybe TRBD1 (6 bases). V was shortened by 6 bases and J by 1 base, with 15 bases between the two germline ends. From germline, CDR1 is MNHNY and CDR2 SVGAGI (reference sequence). This CDR3 spans 15 amino acids. CDR3 loop: CASSPGVISNYGYTF. The CDR3 bases are TGTGCCAGCAGCCCAGGGGTGATAAGTAACTATGGCTACACCTTC.

The genes are TRBV18 and TRBJ2-1; 9 bases map to TRBD1. This CDR3 comprises 14 residues. J gave up 8 bases and V 2 bases, and 4 bases lay outside the gene matches. From germline, CDR1 is KGHSH and CDR2 LQKENI. The CDR3: CASSPGTGFHEQFF. The CDR3 DNA reads TGTGCCAGCTCACCAGGGACAGGGTTCCATGAGCAGTTCTTC.

Only one count was recorded for this clone. Written as DNA, the CDR3 is TGCAGTGTCAGGGAGGTAGATGAGCAGTTCTTC. As protein: CSVREVDEQFF. The chain uses TRBV20-1 and TRBJ2-1, with D perhaps matching TRBD2 (6 bases). The length of the CDR3 is 11 residues. Per germline, CDR1 DFQATT and CDR2 SNEGSKA (reference sequence). The V gene lost 7 bases and the J gene lost 8 bases, with 12 bases spanning the gap.

The sample holds a few counts of this clone. The rearrangement joins TRBV21-1 to TRBJ2-4; the table's D call, TRBD1, has no DNA check behind it. TRBV21-1 is a pseudogene. The CDR3 is made up of 18 amino acids. DNA for the CDR3: TGTGCCAGCAGCAAAAAAGGGGGTTTTATACTAGCCAAAAACATTCAGTACTTC. Its protein product is CASSKKGGFILAKNIQYF.

This chain links TRBV25-1 with TRBJ2-5; D is undetermined. Trimming took 2 bases from V and 4 from J, leaving 17 bases between them. The CDR3 consists of 16 residues. The germline V gene has CDR1 MGHDK and CDR2 SYGVNS. DNA of the CDR3: TGTGCCAGCAGTGAAGGGCGTAGGGTTAAGGGAGAGACCCAGTACTTC. Its translation: CASSEGRRVKGETQYF.

The chain has TRBV18 and TRBJ2-7, with 8 positions matching TRBD2. This CDR3 has 13 amino acids. Germline V CDR1 and CDR2: KGHSH, LQKENI. V gave up 5 bases and J gave up 7 bases; unmatched junction bases: 7. The CDR3 reads CASSVRAGEEQYF. The CDR3 DNA reads as TGTGCCAGCTCAGTAAGAGCGGGGGAAGAGCAGTACTTC.

This clone showed up just once. Sequence at one end of the junction differs from germline and may be a read error. The gene calls are TRBV5-4 and TRBJ1-2; D gene ambiguous. The CDR3 is 14 amino acids. Germline V CDR1 and CDR2: SGHNT, YYREEE (reference sequence). The CDR3 protein is CASSLDASNSGYTF. CDR3 DNA sequence: TGTGCCAGCAGCTTGGATGCCTCTAACTCTGGCTACACCTTC.

This rearrangement joins TRBV19 to TRBJ1-6, with 7 bases lining up with TRBD1. This CDR3 spans 16 amino acids. Germline V gives CDR1 LNHDA, CDR2 SQIVND (reference sequence). After removal of 5 bases from V and 0 bases from J, the junction contained 4 bases not matched to a gene. The CDR3 protein is CASSPGGPSYNSPLHF. The CDR3 region has the DNA TGTGCCAGTAGTCCAGGGGGGCCCTCCTATAATTCACCCCTCCACTTT.